The 5 T cell receptor beta chains listed next were all sequenced from one sample in a study of blood T cell repertoires in COVID-19. TCRdb's copy holds only in-frame clones and misses some; the assay was immunoSEQ multiplex PCR. The sample consists of 230,000 or so clones, roughly 88% of them appearing once. Source material: peripheral blood. The receptors were gathered from a man between 40 and 49 years old who had recovered from COVID-19.

The CDR3 coding sequence is TGCGCCAGCAGCCAAGAGCCAGGGATTAATGAGCAGTTCTTC. It yields the protein CASSQEPGINEQFF. The chain carries TRBV4-1 and TRBJ2-1, with D tentatively TRBD1 (5 bases). V dropped 0 bases and J dropped 7 bases, with 10 bases sitting between them. The CDR3 has 14 amino acids. The germline V gene encodes CDR1 MGHRA and CDR2 YSYEKL.

V usage is TRBV6-5 and J usage is TRBJ2-7, with TRBD2 matching over 7 bases. Germline values: CDR1 MNHEY, CDR2 SVGAGI. The CDR3 has 13 residues. J was trimmed by 7 bases and V by 6 bases; bases with no gene match: 9. The DNA of the CDR3 is TGTGCCAGCAGACACCCGCGGGGGAGAGAGCAGTACTTC. It codes for CASRHPRGREQYF.

The rearrangement uses TRBV18 and TRBJ1-5; 11 bases map to TRBD1. CDR3 size: 18 residues. Trimming removed 4 bases from V and 7 bases from J; junction bases left unmatched: 15. Germline V lookup: CDR1 KGHSH, CDR2 LQKENI. This CDR3 reads CASSRNNPGQGGLQPQHF. CDR3 DNA: TGTGCCAGCTCACGAAATAACCCGGGACAGGGGGGTTTACAGCCCCAGCATTTT.

The chain couples TRBV5-4 to TRBJ2-5; a possible D gene is TRBD1 (5 bases). The germline V and J ends were trimmed by 2 bases and 7 bases, with 12 bases remaining between them. Per germline, CDR1 SGHNT and CDR2 YYREEE (reference sequence). This CDR3 has 13 residues. CDR3 in amino acids: CASSFTYQGTQYF. CDR3 coding DNA: TGTGCCAGCAGCTTCACGTACCAGGGGACCCAGTACTTC.

The chain uses TRBV2 and TRBJ2-7; D may be TRBD1 (5 bases). CDR1 is SNHLY, CDR2 FYNNEI, per germline. This CDR3 has 14 amino acids. Trimming stripped 8 bases from V and 0 bases from J, with 14 bases between. CDR3 protein: CASRETASSYEQYF. The DNA for the CDR3 is TGTGCCAGCCGAGAGACAGCGAGCTCCTACGAGCAGTACTTC.